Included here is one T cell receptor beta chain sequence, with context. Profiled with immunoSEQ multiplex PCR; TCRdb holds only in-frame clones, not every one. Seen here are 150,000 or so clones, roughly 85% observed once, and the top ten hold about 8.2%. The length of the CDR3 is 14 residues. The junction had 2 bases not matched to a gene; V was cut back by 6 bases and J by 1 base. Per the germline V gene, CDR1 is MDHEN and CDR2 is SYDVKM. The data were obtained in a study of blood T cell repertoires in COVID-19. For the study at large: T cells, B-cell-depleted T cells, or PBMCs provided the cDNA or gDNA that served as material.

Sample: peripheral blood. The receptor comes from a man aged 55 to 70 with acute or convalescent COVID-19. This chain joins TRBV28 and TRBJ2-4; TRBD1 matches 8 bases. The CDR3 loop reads CASSSGGAKNIQYF. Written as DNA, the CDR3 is TGTGCCAGCAGCTCAGGGGGCGCCAAAAACATTCAGTACTTC.